The 32 T cell receptor beta chains below all came from one sample that was sequenced in a study of molecular identifiers for immune sequencing clone quantification. TCRdb itself ran the PCR reads through MiXCR, one entry per CDR3 protein. This sample yields around 40,000 distinct CDR3 sequences, of which roughly 21% are seen a single time; about 1% belongs to the top ten. Sequencing input: naive CD8+ T cells from blood, with Jurkat cell RNA spiked in. Described subset: FACS-sorted CD8+CD4-CCR7+CD45RA+ naive T cells. The receptors derive from a human donor in good health. Some libraries in this study had Jurkat cell RNA spiked in.

This clonotype appeared a few times. This may be a read error, as it is one base from a much larger clone. The J gene is TRBJ2-7, the V gene TRBV19; tentatively, D is TRBD2 (5 bases). Germline V CDR1 and CDR2: LNHDA, SQIVND (reference sequence). V gave up 8 bases and J gave up 3 bases, with 8 bases separating them. The CDR3 has 11 residues. In DNA, the CDR3 is TGTGCCAGTGGACGGGGCTACGAGCAGTACTTC. Its translation is CASGRGYEQYF.

This clonotype has ten or more counts. The V and J genes are TRBV13 and TRBJ1-1; possible D gene TRBD1, 6 bases. V was shortened by 3 bases and J by 11 bases, with 13 bases between the two germline ends. The CDR3 loop spans 12 amino acids. Germline CDR1 is PRHDT and CDR2 is FYEKMQ (reference sequence). The CDR3 loop reads CASSFRGGGAFF. CDR3 DNA: TGTGCCAGCAGCTTCAGAGGGGGGGGGGCTTTCTTT.

In its sample, this clonotype was seen many times. V gene TRBV7-8 combines with J gene TRBJ2-5; possibly TRBD1 for D (5 bases). Trimming removed 1 base at V and 3 bases at J, with 6 bases between. The CDR3 length is 13 residues. Germline V lookup: CDR1 SGHVS, CDR2 FQNEAQ. CDR3 bases: TGTGCCAGCAGCTTAGAGACAGAAGAGACCCAGTACTTC. Translation: CASSLETEETQYF.

The table lists this clonotype with many counts. The gene calls are TRBV7-9 and TRBJ2-7; D not certain. Per germline, CDR1 SEHNR and CDR2 FQNEAQ (reference sequence). V was cut by 5 bases and J by 0 bases, with 17 bases left in between. This CDR3 is built from 16 residues. The CDR3 reads CASSQTLTSLSYEQYF. The CDR3 DNA is TGTGCCAGCAGCCAAACTCTGACAAGCCTCTCCTACGAGCAGTACTTC.

V and J are TRBV27 and TRBJ2-1; 7 bases align to TRBD1. Germline loops: CDR1 MNHEY, CDR2 SMNVEV (reference sequence). This CDR3 is 13 amino acids long. The trim removed 7 bases at V and 8 bases at J, leaving 8 bases unmatched. The CDR3 DNA reads TGTGCCAGCAAGCCTGGGCAGGGGGATGAGCAGTTCTTC. Translating gives CASKPGQGDEQFF.

There are many counts of this clonotype. The DNA of the CDR3 is TGCGCCAGCAGCCAAGGGGGACTGGAAGAGACCCAGTACTTC. Translated: CASSQGGLEETQYF. The V call is TRBV4-1, the J call TRBJ2-5, with D maybe TRBD2 (6 bases). Germline CDR1 and CDR2: MGHRA and YSYEKL. Trimming removed 1 base at V and 3 bases at J, with 9 bases between. This CDR3 is built from 14 residues.

This clonotype was found many times. The chain is built from TRBV24-1 and TRBJ2-2, with a weak D call TRBD2 (5 bases). The CDR3 is 13 amino acids. The ends were cut back, 5 bases at V and 10 bases at J, with 13 bases in the middle. In germline, CDR1 is KGHDR, CDR2 SFDVKD. DNA of the CDR3: TGTGCCACCAGTGCGGGGAGATATGCGGAGCTGTTTTTT. Its protein is CATSAGRYAELFF.

This clonotype has a count of ten or more. The chain employs TRBV4-1 and TRBJ2-1; no clear D gene. V gave up 10 bases and J gave up 0 bases, with 16 bases separating them. CDR1 is MGHRA, CDR2 YSYEKL, per germline. CDR3 length equals 15 residues. CDR3 bases: TGCGCCACGACCCCTGGCCCGAGCTCCTACAATGAGCAGTTCTTC. This encodes CATTPGPSSYNEQFF.

The chain employs TRBV11-2 and TRBJ2-7, with a weak D call TRBD2 (7 bases). V dropped 2 bases and J dropped 3 bases, with 23 bases sitting between them. The germline V gene encodes CDR1 SGHAT and CDR2 FQNNGV. CDR3 length: 18 amino acids. The CDR3 reads CASSLRGAKSPVGYEQYF. The CDR3 region has the DNA TGTGCCAGCAGCTTACGGGGGGCTAAGTCTCCCGTTGGCTACGAGCAGTACTTC.

Many counts were recorded for this clonotype. The V call is TRBV6-5, the J call TRBJ2-7; 7 positions match TRBD1. Per germline, CDR1 MNHEY and CDR2 SVGAGI. The trim removed 6 bases at V and 3 bases at J, leaving 8 bases unmatched. The CDR3 totals 14 residues. Written as DNA, the CDR3 is TGTGCCAGCAGCCCGACAGGGAAACTCTACGAGCAGTACTTC. Protein sequence: CASSPTGKLYEQYF.

This clonotype was counted at least ten times. J is TRBJ2-1 and V is TRBV27, with D maybe TRBD2 (5 bases). Germline CDR1 and CDR2: MNHEY and SMNVEV (reference sequence). The CDR3 loop spans 14 amino acids. Trimming took off 4 bases at V and 0 bases at J, with 7 bases between the two ends. The CDR3 DNA reads TGTGCCAGCAGTTCCCGGGGCTCCTACAATGAGCAGTTCTTC. This sequence encodes CASSSRGSYNEQFF.

This clonotype appeared many times. The rearrangement links TRBV7-6 to TRBJ2-7; D may be TRBD1 (6 bases). The V gene lost 5 bases and the J gene lost 7 bases, with 21 bases spanning the gap. The V gene's germline CDR1 is SGHVS and CDR2 FNYEAQ. This CDR3 is built from 15 residues. This CDR3 is CASSPPGALSGEQYF. The CDR3 nucleotides read TGTGCCAGCAGCCCCCCAGGGGCCCTCTCGGGGGAGCAGTACTTC.

This clonotype was seen many times. This chain links TRBV29-1 with TRBJ2-5; D is possibly TRBD1 (6 bases). With 0 bases removed from V and 1 base from J, the gap between germline ends came to 15 bases. The CDR3 has 16 residues. Germline V lookup: CDR1 SQVTM, CDR2 ANQGSEA. The CDR3 coding sequence is TGCAGCGTTGAAGACGGGACACTAGTAGTCCAAGAGACCCAGTACTTC. It translates to CSVEDGTLVVQETQYF.

The sample holds many counts of this clonotype. The chain recombines TRBV18 with TRBJ2-7, with a possible D match to TRBD1 (5 bases). V shed 0 bases and J shed 2 bases, with 8 bases lying between them. CDR1 KGHSH and CDR2 LQKENI come from the germline V gene. The CDR3 extends over 14 amino acids. The CDR3 sequence is CASSPPQVTYEQYF. The CDR3 DNA follows: TGTGCCAGCTCACCACCACAGGTTACCTACGAGCAGTACTTC. Full variable domain (outside the CDR3, taken from reference TRBV18 and TRBJ2-7): NAGVMQNPRHLVRRRGQEARLRCSPMKGHSHVYWYRQLPEEGLKFMVYLQKENIIDESGMPKERFSAEFPKEGPSILRIQQVVRGDSAAYFCASSPPQVTYEQYFGPGTRLTVT.

This clonotype has ten or more counts. The chain employs TRBV20-1 and TRBJ2-3; TRBD2 matches at 8 bases. CDR1 DFQATT and CDR2 SNEGSKA come from the germline V gene (reference sequence). The J segment lost 3 bases and the V segment lost 0 bases, leaving 11 bases of the junction unmatched. This CDR3 region has 17 residues. CDR3: CSARDPDGGAETDTQYF. The DNA of the CDR3 is TGCAGTGCTAGAGATCCAGACGGGGGGGCCGAGACAGATACGCAGTATTTT.

This clonotype is classed as medium-sized. This sequence joins TRBV29-1 and TRBJ1-1; no definite D call. The CDR3 has 10 residues. V lost 6 bases to trimming and J lost 4 bases, with 6 bases between them. The V gene's germline CDR1 is SQVTM and CDR2 ANQGSEA. CDR3 nucleotide sequence: TGCAGCGTGAGGATCACTGAAGCTTTCTTT. Amino acid sequence: CSVRITEAFF.

This clonotype came up many times. V gene TRBV27 combines with J gene TRBJ2-7; 9 bases agree with TRBD1. CDR1 is MNHEY, CDR2 SMNVEV, per germline (reference sequence). The trim removed 5 bases at V and 5 bases at J, leaving 7 bases unmatched. The CDR3 length is 14 residues. Written as DNA, the CDR3 is TGTGCCAGCAGTGTACAGGGGGCCTTTCACGAGCAGTACTTC. Protein sequence: CASSVQGAFHEQYF.

This clonotype has ten or more counts. This sequence joins TRBV12-3 or TRBV12-4 and TRBJ2-5, with 7 bases aligning to TRBD1. The V gene end was trimmed by 8 bases and the J gene end by 4 bases; junction bases not matched to a gene: 7. The CDR3 sequence is 13 residues long. The CDR3 DNA sequence: TGTGCCAGCGCCTCGCAGGGGGTAGAGACCCAGTACTTC. Its protein product is CASASQGVETQYF.

This clonotype was detected many times. This chain uses TRBV29-1 with TRBJ1-2; 7 nucleotides agree with TRBD1. Germline V gene lookup returns CDR1 SQVTM and CDR2 ANQGSEA. V was pared by 5 bases and J by 0 bases, with 15 bases of the junction left unmatched. The CDR3 is 17 amino acids. The CDR3 DNA reads as TGCAGCGTTTGGGTAATCACAGGGGACTCTACTAACTATGGCTACACCTTC. This sequence encodes CSVWVITGDSTNYGYTF.

This clonotype was recorded at least ten times. The rearrangement uses TRBV28 and TRBJ2-2; 9 bases agree with TRBD1. Germline loops: CDR1 MDHEN, CDR2 SYDVKM. This CDR3 is 15 amino acids long. Trimming at V came to 3 bases and at J to 10 bases, leaving 9 bases not matched to a gene. CDR3 loop: CASSFTGTGSQELFF. Written as DNA, the CDR3 is TGTGCCAGCAGTTTCACCGGGACAGGGAGTCAGGAGCTGTTTTTT.

This clonotype was counted many times. The rearrangement joins TRBV6-2 or TRBV6-3 to TRBJ2-7; D is possibly TRBD1 or TRBD2 (5 bases each). The germline V gene has CDR1 MNHEY and CDR2 SVGEGT. The germline V and J ends were trimmed by 5 bases and 3 bases, with 20 bases remaining between them. The CDR3 runs 16 residues. This CDR3 is CASSQSRDLGDYEQYF. The CDR3 DNA sequence: TGTGCCAGCAGTCAGAGCCGGGACCTCGGGGACTACGAGCAGTACTTC.

This clonotype was detected ten times or more. The chain uses TRBV5-1 and TRBJ1-1, with TRBD1 matching 9 bases. V lost 7 bases and J lost 0; bases outside the gene matches: 1. CDR1 and CDR2 from the germline V gene are SGHRS and YFSETQ. The CDR3 has 13 residues. In DNA form, the CDR3 reads TGCGCCAGCGGGACAGGGCTGAACACTGAAGCTTTCTTT. Translating gives CASGTGLNTEAFF. Full variable domain (missing parts from reference TRBV5-1 and TRBJ1-1): KAGVTQTPRYLIKTRGQQVTLSCSPISGHRSVSWYQQTPGQGLQFLFEYFSETQRNKGNFPGRFSGRQFSNSRSEMNVSTLELGDSALYLCASGTGLNTEAFFGQGTRLTVV.

Regarding this clonotype: The junction differs from germline at one of its ends, possibly a read error. This rearrangement joins TRBV20-1 to TRBJ2-3, with D perhaps matching TRBD2 (5 bases). Germline V gene data show CDR1 as DFQATT and CDR2 as SNEGSKA (reference sequence). CDR3 length: 13 amino acids. This chain's CDR3 is CSAFAGDKDTQYF. CDR3 DNA sequence: TGCAGTGCATTTGCGGGTGACAAAGATACGCAGTATTTC.

This chain uses TRBV7-2 with TRBJ2-1; 10 bases agree with TRBD2. The junction had 4 bases not matched to a gene; V was cut back by 5 bases and J by 3 bases. CDR1 and CDR2 (germline): SGHTA, FQGNSA. The CDR3 is 15 residues long. The CDR3 loop reads CASSSGGADYNEQFF. The CDR3 DNA sequence: TGTGCCAGCAGCAGCGGGGGGGCCGACTACAATGAGCAGTTCTTC.

This clonotype occurred many times. The chain is built from TRBV2 and TRBJ1-3, with 8 bases identical to TRBD1. The CDR3 spans 16 residues. Trimming took 6 bases from V and 0 from J; bases not matched to a gene: 7. CDR1 and CDR2 (germline): SNHLY, FYNNEI. The CDR3 DNA reads as TGTGCCAGCAGACAGACAGGGGCCACCTCTGGAAACACCATATATTTT. It encodes CASRQTGATSGNTIYF.

This clonotype has more than one count but fewer than ten. Just one base apart from a much larger clone, this may be a read error. V is TRBV28 and J is TRBJ1-5; tentative D call: TRBD1 (5 bases). The CDR3 consists of 14 residues. Germline CDR1 MDHEN, CDR2 SYDVKM. V lost 4 bases to trimming and J lost 9 bases, with 16 bases between them. The DNA for the CDR3 is TGTGCCAGCAGTTCCCCCTCGACAGTTCGGCCCCAGCATTTT. It encodes CASSSPSTVRPQHF.

This clonotype was counted ten times or more. This chain connects TRBV5-8 to TRBJ2-7; no clear D gene. Per the germline V gene, CDR1 is SGHTS and CDR2 is YDEGEE. V was cut by 0 bases and J by 0 bases, with 7 bases left in between. There are 14 residues in the CDR3. The CDR3 nucleotides read TGTGCCAGCAGCTTGGCCATGGACTCCTACGAGCAGTACTTC. It encodes CASSLAMDSYEQYF.

Many counts were recorded for this clonotype. The rearrangement uses TRBV27 and TRBJ2-7; 10 bases agree with TRBD1. CDR3 length equals 14 residues. V lost 2 bases and J lost 4; bases outside the gene matches: 2. Germline CDR1 and CDR2: MNHEY and SMNVEV (reference sequence). The CDR3 protein is CASSLRGQGYEQYF. The CDR3 coding sequence is TGTGCCAGCAGTTTAAGGGGACAGGGGTACGAGCAGTACTTC.

The sample holds many counts of this clonotype. J is TRBJ2-7 and V is TRBV6-5; TRBD1 matches 11 bases. V was pared by 7 bases and J by 5 bases, with 7 bases of the junction left unmatched. The CDR3 covers 14 residues. Per the germline V gene, CDR1 is MNHEY and CDR2 is SVGAGI. The CDR3 is CASTPRDRGDEQYF. DNA of the CDR3: TGTGCCAGCACTCCCCGGGACAGGGGGGACGAGCAGTACTTC.

This clonotype was seen repeatedly, ten times or more. The V call is TRBV12-3 or TRBV12-4, the J call TRBJ1-5; 8 bases line up with TRBD1. The CDR3 length is 15 residues. The V and J ends lost 6 bases and 7 bases, in that order; junction bases with no gene match: 11. The CDR3, as DNA: TGTGCCAGCAGCGCCGACAGGGGTCTCGGACAGCCCCAGCATTTT. As protein: CASSADRGLGQPQHF.

This clonotype was seen ten or more times. The CDR3 DNA is TGTGCCAGCAGCCTACTAGCGGGCCCATCCACGCCAGATACGCAGTATTTT. This gives the protein CASSLLAGPSTPDTQYF. The chain employs TRBV7-6 and TRBJ2-3; 9 nucleotides line up with TRBD2. Germline V gene data show CDR1 as SGHVS and CDR2 as FNYEAQ. The CDR3 loop spans 17 amino acids. V was clipped by 5 bases and J by 4 bases; unmatched bases: 13.

This clonotype occurred many times. The chain joins TRBV5-1 to TRBJ1-1; D is ambiguous. Trimming pared 0 bases from V and 2 bases from J, leaving 11 bases between. Germline V gene data show CDR1 as SGHRS and CDR2 as YFSETQ. This CDR3 has 15 residues. The CDR3 reads CASSLAAATNTEAFF. CDR3 in DNA: TGCGCCAGCAGCTTGGCGGCAGCGACAAACACTGAAGCTTTCTTT.